The 19 T cell receptor beta chains in this list originate from one sample, sequenced in a study of blood T cell repertoires in COVID-19. TCRdb keeps only in-frame clones here, not all; method: immunoSEQ multiplex PCR. Here the sample spans a few hundred thousand clones, 90% being singletons. The sequencing sample was made of peripheral blood. The receptors here all came from a woman in her 50s with COVID-19, enrolled during active disease.

The V and J genes are TRBV29-1 and TRBJ1-2; 11 positions agree with TRBD1. This CDR3 has 14 amino acids. V was clipped by 6 bases and J by 3 bases; unmatched bases: 6. Looked up from germline, CDR1 is SQVTM and CDR2 is ANQGSEA. The CDR3 loop is CSVEGQGGYYGYTF. DNA of the CDR3: TGCAGCGTCGAGGGACAGGGGGGTTACTATGGCTACACCTTC. The whole variable domain, filled in from reference TRBV29-1 and TRBJ1-2, reads SAVISQKPSRDICQRGTSLTIQCQVDSQVTMMFWYRQQPGQSLTLIATANQGSEATYESGFVIDKFPISRPNLTFSTLTVSNMSPEDSSIYLCSVEGQGGYYGYTFGSGTRLTVV.

The chain uses TRBV5-1 and TRBJ2-7; D remains unclear. This CDR3 is 13 amino acids long. Trimming pared 3 bases from V and 4 bases from J, leaving 11 bases between. Germline-derived CDR1 and CDR2 are SGHRS and YFSETQ. CDR3 amino acids: CASSYDWQYEQYF. The CDR3 DNA reads TGCGCCAGCAGCTATGACTGGCAATACGAGCAGTACTTC.

J is TRBJ1-1 and V is TRBV6-5; D is unclear. Germline CDR1 reads MNHEY; CDR2 reads SVGAGI. The V and J ends lost 0 bases and 5 bases respectively, with 13 bases between them. The CDR3 spans 15 residues. CDR3: CASSYSREVGTEAFF. The DNA for the CDR3 is TGTGCCAGCAGTTACTCGAGGGAGGTTGGGACTGAAGCTTTCTTT.

This chain uses TRBV19 with TRBJ2-1, with 9 bases matching TRBD2. V gave up 10 bases and J gave up 2 bases; unmatched junction bases: 12. CDR1 LNHDA and CDR2 SQIVND come from the germline V gene (reference sequence). This CDR3 is 16 amino acids long. Written as DNA, the CDR3 is TGTGCCACCTCCGCGAGACTAGCGGAAACCTACAATGAGCAGTTCTTC. This translates into CATSARLAETYNEQFF.

The CDR3 DNA reads TGTGCCAGCAGCTTTTGGACTAGCGGAGGGGGGTTCTTC. Translation gives CASSFWTSGGGFF. The chain is built from TRBV7-3 and TRBJ2-1; TRBD2 matches at 10 bases. The CDR3 totals 13 residues. With 3 bases clipped from V and 15 bases from J, the junction kept 8 bases outside the gene matches. CDR1 is SGHTA, CDR2 FQGTGA, per germline.

This chain connects TRBV19 to TRBJ1-6, with D unclear. The CDR3 covers 15 residues. Looked up from germline, CDR1 is LNHDA and CDR2 is SQIVND (reference sequence). The V and J ends lost 0 bases and 6 bases respectively, with 9 bases between them. In DNA form, the CDR3 reads TGTGCCAGTAGTATAGATGTGTTCGGTAATTCACCCCTCCACTTT. It specifies CASSIDVFGNSPLHF.

The chain joins TRBV7-9 to TRBJ2-7; a weak D match, TRBD1 (6 bases). The CDR3 spans 15 residues. With 5 bases removed from V and 9 bases from J, the gap between germline ends came to 23 bases. Germline CDR1 is SEHNR and CDR2 is FQNEAQ (reference sequence). The CDR3 sequence is CASSPKGVQSLAQYF. In nucleotides, the CDR3 is TGTGCCAGCAGCCCAAAGGGGGTACAGAGCTTAGCGCAGTACTTC.

This sequence joins TRBV5-5 and TRBJ2-7; D unresolved. The CDR3 is made up of 13 amino acids. CDR1 is SGHKS, CDR2 YYEKEE, per germline (reference sequence). V lost 4 bases and J 1 base, leaving 9 bases between the germline ends. The CDR3 DNA reads as TGTGCCAGCAGCCCCGGTATATCCTACGAGCAGTACTTC. Translated: CASSPGISYEQYF.

V usage is TRBV5-5 and J usage is TRBJ2-7; 9 bases agree with TRBD1. The CDR3 spans 16 residues. Per germline, CDR1 SGHKS and CDR2 YYEKEE (reference sequence). With 5 bases clipped from V and 2 bases from J, the junction kept 11 bases outside the gene matches. In DNA form, the CDR3 reads TGTGCCAGCAGACACTACCTCGGACAGGGGACCTACGAGCAGTACTTC. Its translation is CASRHYLGQGTYEQYF.

This clone was observed a few times. V is TRBV5-8 and J is TRBJ1-2; 8 bases agree with TRBD1. The CDR3 covers 13 residues. CDR1 is SGHTS and CDR2 is YDEGEE in the germline V gene. V was pared by 5 bases and J by 7 bases, with 7 bases of the junction left unmatched. Here the CDR3 DNA reads TGTGCCAGCAGAAGTCAGGGGGCTATTGGCTACACCTTC. Translation gives CASRSQGAIGYTF.

The rearrangement uses TRBV5-1 and TRBJ1-3, with a tentative D call TRBD1 (5 bases). V was pared by 0 bases and J by 0 bases, with 10 bases between. CDR3 length equals 16 residues. Germline lookup yields CDR1 SGHRS and CDR2 YFSETQ. The CDR3 is CASSLGTLNSGNTIYF. The CDR3, as DNA: TGCGCCAGCAGCTTGGGGACACTTAACTCTGGAAACACCATATATTTT.

V is TRBV28 and J is TRBJ1-1; D gene uncertain. There are 13 residues in the CDR3. CDR1 and CDR2 (germline): MDHEN, SYDVKM. V shed 2 bases and J shed 4 bases, with 8 bases lying between them. Here the CDR3 DNA reads TGTGCCAGCAGTTTAGCCGCGAGCACTGAAGCTTTCTTT. It is translated as CASSLAASTEAFF. Full variable domain (missing parts from reference TRBV28 and TRBJ1-1): DVKVTQSSRYLVKRTGEKVFLECVQDMDHENMFWYRQDPGLGLRLIYFSYDVKMKEKGDIPEGYSVSREKKERFSLILESASTNQTSMYLCASSLAASTEAFFGQGTRLTVV.

The chain links TRBV7-2 to TRBJ2-7; a possible D gene is TRBD2 (5 bases). The ends were cut back, 5 bases at V and 4 bases at J, with 12 bases in the middle. Per the germline V gene, CDR1 is SGHTA and CDR2 is FQGNSA. This CDR3 has 13 amino acids. CDR3 in DNA: TGTGCCAGCAGCGCTGGACTTACTTACGAGCAGTACTTC. Translated: CASSAGLTYEQYF.

This clone was detected once. J is TRBJ2-5 and V is TRBV9; D is unclear. This CDR3 spans 13 amino acids. Germline loops: CDR1 SGDLS, CDR2 YYNGEE. V lost 2 bases and J 5 bases, leaving 10 bases between the germline ends. CDR3 region: CASSVQPVETQYF. The CDR3 DNA sequence: TGTGCCAGCAGCGTCCAACCGGTGGAGACCCAGTACTTC. The full variable domain, completed using reference TRBV9 and TRBJ2-5, is DSGVTQTPKHLITATGQRVTLRCSPRSGDLSVYWYQQSLDQGLQFLIQYYNGEERAKGNILERFSAQQFPDLHSELNLSSLELGDSALYFCASSVQPVETQYFGPGTRLLVL.

The chain joins TRBV30 to TRBJ2-7; D may be TRBD2 (5 bases). This CDR3 is built from 15 residues. CDR1 and CDR2 (germline): GTSNPN, SVGIG (reference sequence). Trimming stripped 3 bases from V and 8 bases from J, with 23 bases between. As DNA, the CDR3 is TGTGCCTGGAGGGATACGGGGAGAGAAACCTTGAAGCAGTACTTC. Translation gives CAWRDTGRETLKQYF.

This sequence joins TRBV7-2 and TRBJ2-1; TRBD1 agrees at 10 bases. There are 16 residues in the CDR3. Per the germline V gene, CDR1 is SGHTA and CDR2 is FQGNSA. V dropped 6 bases and J dropped 7; count of bases not matched to a gene: 12. The DNA for the CDR3 is TGTGCCAGCAGTCCGAACCGGGACAGGGGTAGGAATGAGCAGTTCTTC. Amino acid sequence: CASSPNRDRGRNEQFF.

V and J are TRBV24-1 and TRBJ2-7; 9 bases map to TRBD1. The CDR3 totals 16 residues. The V segment lost 0 bases and the J segment 3 bases; nucleotides outside the gene matches: 5. Germline CDR1 reads KGHDR; CDR2 reads SFDVKD. The CDR3 sequence is CATSDLTGQGFYEQYF. The CDR3, as DNA: TGTGCCACCAGTGATTTGACGGGACAGGGTTTCTACGAGCAGTACTTC.

The V call is TRBV6-5, the J call TRBJ1-1, with 10 bases identical to TRBD1. The CDR3 is 15 residues long. V was clipped by 5 bases and J by 2 bases; unmatched bases: 5. Germline CDR1 is MNHEY and CDR2 is SVGAGI. In nucleotides, the CDR3 is TGTGCCAGCAGTCCTTGGACAGGGGGAAACACTGAAGCTTTCTTT. Its protein is CASSPWTGGNTEAFF.

The J gene is TRBJ2-1, the V gene TRBV5-4; TRBD2 matches at 8 bases. Losses at the gene ends were 3 bases for V and 8 bases for J; bases not matched to a gene: 13. Germline loops: CDR1 SGHNT, CDR2 YYREEE (reference sequence). This CDR3 contains 16 residues. The CDR3 nucleotides read TGTGCCAGCAGCTCCTTTGAGTTAGCGGGATTGCATGAGCAGTTCTTC. Translated: CASSSFELAGLHEQFF.